This T cell receptor beta chain is from a study of shared clonotypes between healthy human individuals. Cells designated naive CD8 were CD45RO-negative and were positively selected for CCR7, with terminally differentiated effector memory CD45RA+ cells excluded. Caucasian adults living in Nashville, Tennessee, provided all samples. Findings and caveats of the study: The generation probabilities recorded for non-shared clonotypes fell below those of clonotypes shared by all four donors. Tissue TCR repertoires likely differ from these blood-only repertoires.

Measured with immunoSEQ multiplex PCR; TCRdb has only the in-frame clones, and not every one. The sample carries around 2,100,000 clones, about 95% recorded once. On this clone itself: No antigen is known for it.

The length of the CDR3 is 13 residues. The germline gives CDR1 SGDLS, CDR2 YYNGEE. The V end was cut by 4 bases, the J end by 6 bases, with 13 bases between. The chain joins TRBV9 to TRBJ1-1; D unclear. The receptor was derived from a young man in good health. Sequences were obtained from naive CD8+ T cells sorted from blood. The CDR3 is CASSFGERPEAFF. DNA for the CDR3: TGTGCCAGCAGCTTTGGGGAGCGGCCTGAAGCTTTCTTT.